The 13 T cell receptor beta chains below come from one sample, sequenced in a study of blood T cell repertoires in COVID-19. Profiled with immunoSEQ multiplex PCR; TCRdb holds only in-frame clones, not every one. This table holds tens of thousands of clones, 70% to 85% found once. Source material: peripheral blood. These receptors all stem from a human donor in a cohort sampled during active COVID-19.

The count of this clone is one. The chain combines TRBV29-1 with TRBJ1-2; D is unclear. Per germline, CDR1 SQVTM and CDR2 ANQGSEA. This CDR3 region has 11 residues. V was clipped by 4 bases and J by 7 bases, with 10 bases between them. The CDR3 DNA reads as TGCAGCGTTGCGTCACGAGGTGGCTACACCTTC. Encoded protein: CSVASRGGYTF.

The chain joins TRBV11-3 to TRBJ2-1; a possible D gene is TRBD2 (7 bases). Germline CDR1 reads SGHNT; CDR2 reads YENEEA. V gave up 5 bases and J gave up 7 bases, with 15 bases separating them. The CDR3 extends over 14 amino acids. The CDR3 region has the DNA TGTGCCAGCAGCCCAGCAGGGAGGGGGAATGAGCAGTTCTTC. It translates to CASSPAGRGNEQFF.

This clone was seen once. DNA of the CDR3: TGTGCCAGCAGTTACTCCACAAGCGGGGAGTCTTACAATGAGCAGTTCTTC. It translates to CASSYSTSGESYNEQFF. The rearrangement joins TRBV6-2 or TRBV6-3 to TRBJ2-1; 7 bases map to TRBD2. The V gene end was trimmed by 0 bases and the J gene end by 4 bases; junction bases not matched to a gene: 9. The CDR3 sequence is 17 residues long. CDR1 is MNHEY and CDR2 is SVGEGT in the germline V gene.

The genes are TRBV5-5 and TRBJ2-2; 9 bases are shared with TRBD1. This CDR3 region has 16 residues. The ends lost 0 bases at V and 7 bases at J; junction bases unmatched: 7. The V gene's germline CDR1 is SGHKS and CDR2 YYEKEE (reference sequence). The CDR3 sequence: CASSLARTGDYGELFF. The CDR3 DNA reads as TGTGCCAGCAGCTTGGCCCGGACAGGGGATTACGGGGAGCTGTTTTTT.

The V call is TRBV2, the J call TRBJ2-1; D is perhaps TRBD1 (5 bases). There are 14 residues in the CDR3. V was pared by 11 bases and J by 7 bases, with 21 bases between. The V gene's germline CDR1 is SNHLY and CDR2 FYNNEI. CDR3 loop: CAFHEERKGNEQFF. CDR3 DNA: TGTGCCTTTCATGAGGAGAGGAAGGGGAATGAGCAGTTCTTC.

This chain links TRBV5-1 with TRBJ2-1, with 7 positions matching TRBD2. The germline V gene encodes CDR1 SGHRS and CDR2 YFSETQ. With V trimmed by 4 bases and J by 3 bases, 16 bases remained unmatched. This CDR3 spans 18 amino acids. CDR3 residues: CASSLSGGRLGGYNEQFF. Here the CDR3 DNA reads TGCGCCAGCAGCCTCTCGGGGGGAAGACTAGGCGGCTACAATGAGCAGTTCTTC.

In DNA, the CDR3 is TGTGCCAGCAGCTCCCTCGCTAGAGGGGGAGATACGCAGTATTTT. It encodes CASSSLARGGDTQYF. V gene TRBV6-2 or TRBV6-3 combines with J gene TRBJ2-3; D perhaps matches TRBD1 (6 bases). Per germline, CDR1 MNHEY and CDR2 SVGEGT. V shed 6 bases and J shed 5 bases, with 18 bases lying between them. CDR3 length equals 15 residues.

This clone was observed a handful of times. The J gene is TRBJ2-7, the V gene TRBV5-4; 12 positions match TRBD2. Germline V gene lookup returns CDR1 SGHNT and CDR2 YYREEE (reference sequence). Trimming cost V 0 bases and J 1 base; bases outside gene matches: 2. This CDR3 has 16 residues. This CDR3 is CASSLGTSGMSYEQYF. CDR3 sequence (DNA): TGTGCCAGCAGCTTGGGGACTAGCGGGATGTCCTACGAGCAGTACTTC.

The chain couples TRBV2 to TRBJ2-7, with 8 bases identical to TRBD1. J was trimmed by 2 bases and V by 5 bases; bases with no gene match: 5. CDR3 length: 14 residues. Looked up from germline, CDR1 is SNHLY and CDR2 is FYNNEI. As DNA, the CDR3 is TGTGCCAGCAGTCAGGACAGGGTGACCTACGAGCAGTACTTC. Its protein is CASSQDRVTYEQYF.

The chain links TRBV3-1 (or the pseudogene TRBV3-2) to TRBJ2-4, with a weak D call TRBD1 (5 bases). Germline V lookup: CDR1 LGHDT, CDR2 YNNKEL (reference sequence). V was clipped by 0 bases and J by 6 bases, with 9 bases between them. The CDR3 totals 14 residues. The CDR3 DNA sequence: TGTGCCAGCAGCCAAGACAGGGCGAGAAACATTCAGTACTTC. Its translation: CASSQDRARNIQYF.

J is TRBJ2-4 and V is TRBV5-1; TRBD1 might be the D (5 bases). The CDR3 has 12 amino acids. Germline values: CDR1 SGHRS, CDR2 YFSETQ. The germline V and J ends were trimmed by 4 bases and 5 bases, with 7 bases remaining between them. The CDR3 DNA reads as TGCGCCAGCAGCGTGACAGAAAACATTCAGTACTTC. It codes for CASSVTENIQYF.

The chain has TRBV10-3 and TRBJ2-1; 7 bases are shared with TRBD1. Germline V gene lookup returns CDR1 ENHRY and CDR2 SYGVKD. The CDR3 consists of 15 residues. Unmatched junction bases numbered 9, after V lost 0 bases and J lost 10 bases. The CDR3 sequence is CAISESGGLGGEQFF. The CDR3 region has the DNA TGTGCCATCAGTGAGTCCGGCGGCCTAGGGGGCGAGCAGTTCTTC.

This chain uses TRBV5-1 with TRBJ2-5; 12 nucleotides align to TRBD1. Germline assignment: CDR1 SGHRS and CDR2 YFSETQ. This CDR3 has 16 amino acids. V dropped 4 bases and J dropped 0; count of bases not matched to a gene: 4. CDR3: CASSPGTGGYQETQYF. The CDR3 coding sequence is TGCGCCAGCAGCCCAGGGACAGGGGGCTACCAAGAGACCCAGTACTTC.